This T cell receptor beta chain derives from a study of cytomegalovirus exposure and HLA in healthy donors. 13 Jbeta primers and 60 Vbeta primers were used for the PCR. TCRdb keeps only in-frame clones here, not all; method: immunoSEQ multiplex PCR. The sample has about 120,000 clones, 15% seen once. CDR3 length: 15 residues. J gave up 4 bases and V 2 bases, and 6 bases lay outside the gene matches. Germline CDR1 and CDR2: SGDLS and YYNGEE. Material: PBMCs. The TCR originated in a woman aged 18-29 years in good health and CMV-seronegative. The J gene is TRBJ2-5, the V gene TRBV9; 9 positions agree with TRBD2. The CDR3 region is CASSVSGRQPETQYF. CDR3 DNA sequence: TGTGCCAGCAGCGTGAGCGGGAGGCAGCCAGAGACCCAGTACTTC.